This record concerns one T cell receptor beta chain sequence. What antigen it recognizes has not been identified. Base qualities were left out, and no much larger clone turns up one base away. Counted from cysteine to phenylalanine, this CDR3 has 15 amino acids. The DNA shown is the 45-base CDR3, in frame from base 1. V sheds 1 base and J sheds 2 bases, leaving 11 bases between their ends. The germline V gene sets CDR1 to LGHNA and CDR2 to YSLEER. The data are from a study of beta chain features in type 1 diabetes (dated by TCRdb to between 2017 and 2018). Turning to the overall study: Mean age, gender distribution, total cell number and subset yield did not differ between patients and healthy donors. A total of 85 million to 140 million sorted cells were examined across all samples, and a strong correlation was observed between cell number per subset and RNA yield. The study compared the TCRB repertoires of sorted circulating CD4+ T cell subsets in recently diagnosed type 1 diabetes patients with those in matched healthy donors. Naive and central memory subsets were obtained from all 28 donors, but regulatory and stem cell-like memory subsets were isolated from only 8 patients and 8 healthy donors.

Each donor gave one peripheral blood draw, averaging approximately 0.12 L, which was collected into heparinised tubes. A BD FACSAria II and a panel including CD45RO, CCR7, CD25, CD127, CD95 and CD27 were used to sort naive, central memory, regulatory and stem cell-like memory CD4+ T cells. Every sorted population had a purity above 95%. Right away, PBMCs were isolated by Lymphoprep density gradient centrifugation and were stained directly, with no culture step. So that batch effects would be minimized, each experiment stained and sorted samples in pairs, pairing one healthy donor with one patient. The entire amount of isolated RNA was reverse transcribed using the High Capacity cDNA Reverse Transcription Kit, so the sequenced TCRB transcripts were expressed ones. Naive, central memory and regulatory T cell samples underwent deep immunoSEQ sequencing, averaging roughly 3.3 million total reads per sample. Sorted cells were lysed in RLT buffer, and RNA was extracted using DNase-treated RNeasy Micro or Mini kits according to cell number. Each cell subset was processed on its own to prevent cross-contamination, while patient and healthy donor samples were processed together. TCRB sequences were amplified from cDNA with the immunoSEQ multiplex PCR, producing 87-bp fragments spanning the CDR3 region. Amplicons were sequenced on the Illumina HiSeq platform. On the authors' methods: Synthetic template baselines were used to correct PCR bias computationally, reads within Hamming distance 2 were collapsed, and singletons that could not be merged were discarded. Reads were aligned against IMGT to assign V, D and J genes, CDR3 length and insertions or deletions at six rearrangement sites. Within each subset, clonotype counts were normalized to sorted cell number, after which true diversity and Gini coefficients were computed with the tcR R package. The overlap coefficient, calculated on TCRB nucleotide sequences, was used to measure repertoire sharing. Out-of-frame TCRB sequences from naive cells were analyzed to stand in for the pre-selection repertoire. Imported from immuneACCESS, the table was reduced by TCRdb to in-frame sequences with V and J called. These copies leave out some clones; in studies compared against another copy, an unresolved V gene accounts for under half, and the cause of the remainder is not known. D and trimming come from the DNA, and the V and J calls and clone size come from that table. The sample yields under 400,000 clones; about 20% were counted once. The ten largest clonotypes hold around 0.045% of the sample.

The full study reports these points: Shorter templates might have been favored by PCR, but patient and control samples were amplified and corrected together, so both groups would have been affected equally by any skew. Patients with type 1 diabetes made fewer insertions and deleted more nucleotides at VDJ recombination sites, implying thymic rearrangement abnormalities. Because cDNA was sequenced instead of genomic DNA, highly expressing activated cells could be over-represented, though the groups showed no difference in activation or CD3 levels. Naive, central memory and regulatory TCRB repertoires appeared to be more alike among patients than among healthy donors. HLA sub-analyses involved small numbers of individuals, so any influence of HLA type on TCRB rearrangement remained unresolved. A moderate but significant shortening of TCRB CDR3 length was observed in type 1 diabetes patients in all four CD4+ subsets.

The source is a woman between 18 and 30 years old in good health. Sequences were obtained from naive CD4+ T cells from blood. Sample cell subset or site, as interpreted from the label and publication: true naive CD4+ T cells. The V gene is TRBV4-3 and the J gene is TRBJ1-1, with the D segment identity uncertain. The DNA sequence follows: TGCGCCAGCAGCCAAGCTGTAGGAGGAAACACTGAAGCTTTCTTT. Its translation is CASSQAVGGNTEAFF.